The next 12 T cell receptor beta chains were all read from a single sample in a study of blood T cell repertoires in COVID-19. Sequenced by immunoSEQ multiplex PCR; TCRdb stores in-frame clones only, minus some. The sample lists 230,000 or so clones, about four fifths occurring once. Sequenced input: PBMCs or T cells enriched from blood (not recorded which). These receptors all stem from a man aged 45-65 years who had recovered from COVID-19.

This clone was counted only a few times. The chain couples TRBV10-1 to TRBJ2-7; TRBD1 might be the D (6 bases). Germline lookup yields CDR1 WNHNN and CDR2 SYGVQD (reference sequence). Trimming took 5 bases from V and 13 from J, leaving 21 bases between them. CDR3 length: 13 amino acids. The CDR3 here is CASSPLGGRDIYF. The CDR3 nucleotides are TGCGCCAGCAGTCCCCTGGGTGGCAGGGACATCTACTTC.

This rearrangement joins TRBV3-1 (or the pseudogene TRBV3-2) to TRBJ2-3, with 9 bases identical to TRBD2. J lost 1 base, V lost 9 bases, and 5 bases had no gene match. Looked up from germline, CDR1 is LGHDT and CDR2 is YNNKEL (reference sequence). The CDR3 covers 14 residues. CDR3 nucleotides: TGTGCCAGACTTAGCGGGAGCCGCACAGATACGCAGTATTTT. Translated: CARLSGSRTDTQYF.

This chain joins TRBV5-1 and TRBJ1-5, with D unresolved. CDR1 is SGHRS, CDR2 YFSETQ, per germline. The CDR3 loop spans 14 amino acids. The V end lost 0 bases, the J end lost 3 bases, and 7 bases lay between the germline ends. The CDR3 nucleotides read TGCGCCAGCAGCTTGGACTCGCTCAATCAGCCCCAGCATTTT. It yields the protein CASSLDSLNQPQHF.

The chain recombines TRBV9 with TRBJ2-3; D is possibly TRBD2 (6 bases). The CDR3 contains 15 residues. V was shortened by 0 bases and J by 5 bases, with 13 bases between the two germline ends. Per germline, CDR1 SGDLS and CDR2 YYNGEE. The CDR3 region is CASSVVGGVGDTQYF. CDR3 nucleotide sequence: TGTGCCAGCAGCGTAGTCGGCGGGGTAGGAGATACGCAGTATTTT.

V and J are TRBV2 and TRBJ1-2, with D unclear. The CDR3 loop spans 11 amino acids. Trimming pared 10 bases from V and 5 bases from J, leaving 11 bases between. Germline-derived CDR1 and CDR2 are SNHLY and FYNNEI. In nucleotides, the CDR3 is TGTGCCATTTTCTCCGGTTATGGCTACACCTTC. Translation gives CAIFSGYGYTF.

The rearrangement joins TRBV5-1 to TRBJ1-4, with 9 bases lining up with TRBD1. CDR1 is SGHRS and CDR2 is YFSETQ in the germline V gene. The CDR3 runs 15 residues. V shed 2 bases, J shed 4 bases, and the junction held 3 bases outside the gene matches. CDR3 in DNA: TGCGCCAGCAGCTTACAGGGGGCGAGTAATGAAAAACTGTTTTTT. This encodes CASSLQGASNEKLFF. The full variable domain, with the rest looked up from reference TRBV5-1 and TRBJ1-4, is KAGVTQTPRYLIKTRGQQVTLSCSPISGHRSVSWYQQTPGQGLQFLFEYFSETQRNKGNFPGRFSGRQFSNSRSEMNVSTLELGDSALYLCASSLQGASNEKLFFGSGTQLSVL.

The chain carries TRBV27 and TRBJ2-3; a possible D gene is TRBD1 (5 bases). Germline V CDR1 and CDR2: MNHEY, SMNVEV (reference sequence). The CDR3 consists of 12 residues. Trimming left V 6 bases short and J 9 bases short, with 13 bases between. CDR3 residues: CASRQPDRTQYF. In DNA form, the CDR3 reads TGTGCCAGCAGACAACCAGACAGAACGCAGTATTTT.

The V call is TRBV6-5, the J call TRBJ1-6, with TRBD1 matching over 7 bases. The V and J ends lost 6 bases and 7 bases, in that order; junction bases with no gene match: 6. Per germline, CDR1 MNHEY and CDR2 SVGAGI. There are 14 residues in the CDR3. The CDR3 here is CASRRTGDNSPLHF. CDR3 nucleotide sequence: TGTGCCAGCAGAAGGACAGGAGACAATTCACCCCTCCACTTT.

The V call is TRBV5-6, the J call TRBJ1-1; 9 bases are shared with TRBD1. V gave up 8 bases and J gave up 4 bases; unmatched junction bases: 12. CDR1 is SGHDT and CDR2 is YYEEEE in the germline V gene. CDR3 size: 15 residues. CDR3 sequence reads: CASFAGTGFGTEAFF. CDR3 nucleotides: TGTGCCAGTTTTGCCGGGACAGGGTTTGGCACTGAAGCTTTCTTT.

The rearrangement links TRBV6-5 to TRBJ1-4; 8 bases align to TRBD1. This CDR3 is built from 16 residues. Trimming removed 3 bases from V and 4 bases from J; junction bases left unmatched: 7. Germline V gene sequence: CDR1 MNHEY, CDR2 SVGAGI. The CDR3 sequence: CASSYGRGLVNEKLFF. The DNA for the CDR3 is TGTGCCAGCAGTTATGGCAGGGGGCTAGTTAATGAAAAACTGTTTTTT.

This chain connects TRBV19 to TRBJ1-5; D is undetermined. The CDR3 extends over 15 amino acids. Germline V CDR1 and CDR2: LNHDA, SQIVND (reference sequence). V lost 6 bases and J lost 0, with 12 bases in between. CDR3 in amino acids: CASRRPENSNQPQHF. The CDR3 DNA sequence: TGTGCCAGTAGACGCCCAGAAAATAGCAATCAGCCCCAGCATTTT.

The chain joins TRBV7-2 to TRBJ1-4; 10 positions agree with TRBD1. V lost 5 bases to trimming and J lost 10 bases; unmatched junction nucleotides: 13. Looked up from germline, CDR1 is SGHTA and CDR2 is FQGNSA. There are 16 residues in the CDR3. CDR3 in amino acids: CASSPRARTGGGKLFF. The CDR3 DNA sequence: TGTGCCAGCAGCCCGAGGGCCAGGACAGGGGGGGGAAAACTGTTTTTT.